The 20 T cell receptor beta chains below come from one sample, sequenced in a study of blood T cell repertoires in COVID-19. Data came from immunoSEQ multiplex PCR; TCRdb stores just in-frame clones and leaves some out. The table includes roughly 68,000 clones, about nine tenths detected once. The specimen sequenced was peripheral blood. The receptors were sampled from a woman between 65 and 79 years old with acute or convalescent COVID-19.

The V and J genes are TRBV20-1 and TRBJ1-2; D not resolved. Germline CDR1 reads DFQATT; CDR2 reads SNEGSKA (reference sequence). The CDR3 has 10 amino acids. V was cut by 3 bases and J by 10 bases, with 9 bases left in between. CDR3 sequence: CSASSYDYTF. As DNA, the CDR3 is TGCAGTGCTAGTTCCTACGACTACACCTTC.

This chain joins TRBV7-9 and TRBJ2-7, with 9 bases lining up with TRBD1. CDR1 and CDR2 (germline): SEHNR, FQNEAQ (reference sequence). V shed 8 bases and J 0 bases; nucleotides not matched to a gene: 17. The length of the CDR3 is 18 residues. As DNA, the CDR3 is TGTGCCAGCCTGGGGTGGGACAGGGACGACGGGTTCTCCTACGAGCAGTACTTC. Its protein product is CASLGWDRDDGFSYEQYF. The whole variable domain, filled in from reference TRBV7-9 and TRBJ2-7, reads DTGVSQNPRHKITKRGQNVTFRCDPISEHNRLYWYRQTLGQGPEFLTYFQNEAQLEKSRLLSDRFSAERPKGSFSTLEIQRTEQGDSAMYLCASLGWDRDDGFSYEQYFGPGTRLTVT.

This sequence joins TRBV2 and TRBJ1-1; a weak D match, TRBD1 (6 bases). With 3 bases removed from V and 0 bases from J, the gap between germline ends came to 11 bases. Per germline, CDR1 SNHLY and CDR2 FYNNEI. This CDR3 comprises 15 residues. The CDR3 loop reads CASSETGVMNTEAFF. The CDR3 DNA follows: TGTGCCAGCAGTGAGACAGGAGTTATGAACACTGAAGCTTTCTTT.

The chain recombines TRBV28 with TRBJ1-5; weak D call: TRBD1 (6 bases). V was pared by 2 bases and J by 2 bases, with 10 bases between. The CDR3 contains 15 residues. The germline V gene has CDR1 MDHEN and CDR2 SYDVKM. CDR3 loop: CASSLGGAGNQPQHF. Written as DNA, the CDR3 is TGTGCCAGCAGTTTAGGGGGGGCCGGCAATCAGCCCCAGCATTTT.

The chain combines TRBV7-9 with TRBJ1-2; D not certain. V was trimmed by 6 bases and J by 2 bases, leaving 22 bases between them. Germline CDR1 is SEHNR and CDR2 is FQNEAQ (reference sequence). There are 17 residues in the CDR3. CDR3 protein: CASSQQGRPGSNYGYTF. CDR3 bases: TGTGCCAGCAGTCAACAAGGACGCCCGGGATCCAACTATGGCTACACCTTC.

V gene TRBV27 combines with J gene TRBJ1-2; D call uncertain. This CDR3 region has 14 residues. V lost 5 bases and J 6 bases, leaving 16 bases between the germline ends. CDR1 and CDR2 (germline): MNHEY, SMNVEV (reference sequence). CDR3 sequence reads: CASSPLGGNNGYTF. CDR3 coding DNA: TGTGCCAGCAGTCCCCTGGGAGGGAATAATGGCTACACCTTC.

The chain employs TRBV29-1 and TRBJ1-1; D perhaps matches TRBD1 (6 bases). V was shortened by 3 bases and J by 5 bases, with 13 bases between the two germline ends. There are 13 residues in the CDR3. CDR1 and CDR2 from the germline V gene are SQVTM and ANQGSEA. The CDR3, as DNA: TGCAGCGTTGAGGGGGGGGCCGGGACTGAAGCTTTCTTT. Translating gives CSVEGGAGTEAFF.

J is TRBJ1-1 and V is TRBV24-1; 8 nucleotides line up with TRBD1. The CDR3 loop spans 15 amino acids. Germline trimming cut 6 bases from V and 3 bases from J; bases unmatched to any gene: 8. The germline V gene encodes CDR1 KGHDR and CDR2 SFDVKD. The CDR3 nucleotides are TGTGCCACCAGTCCACGACAGGGGCTGGACACTGAAGCTTTCTTT. Translation: CATSPRQGLDTEAFF.

The chain employs TRBV29-1 and TRBJ2-4, with 10 bases that match TRBD1. The V gene end was trimmed by 0 bases and the J gene end by 2 bases; junction bases not matched to a gene: 7. The germline V gene has CDR1 SQVTM and CDR2 ANQGSEA. This CDR3 has 17 amino acids. CDR3 amino acids: CSVEDRQGAKSKNIQYF. The CDR3 DNA reads as TGCAGCGTTGAAGACAGACAGGGGGCGAAGTCCAAAAACATTCAGTACTTC.

The chain links TRBV6-6 to TRBJ1-1; 7 bases match TRBD1. With V trimmed by 0 bases and J by 5 bases, 3 bases remained unmatched. The CDR3 loop spans 14 amino acids. The germline CDR1 and CDR2 sequences are MNHNY and SVGAGI (reference sequence). The CDR3 DNA is TGTGCCAGCAGTTACTCTGCAGGGGGGACTGAAGCTTTCTTT. It specifies CASSYSAGGTEAFF.

The rearrangement links TRBV5-4 to TRBJ1-1; weak D call: TRBD1 (6 bases). Germline loops: CDR1 SGHNT, CDR2 YYREEE (reference sequence). V shed 5 bases and J shed 0 bases, with 11 bases lying between them. The CDR3 totals 14 residues. The CDR3 DNA follows: TGTGCCAGCAGTTTCGACAGGTTGAACACTGAAGCTTTCTTT. It translates to CASSFDRLNTEAFF.

V is TRBV28 and J is TRBJ2-7, with 10 bases aligning to TRBD1. The CDR3 contains 13 residues. Trimming at V came to 8 bases and at J to 5 bases, leaving 6 bases not matched to a gene. Germline values: CDR1 MDHEN, CDR2 SYDVKM. The CDR3 coding sequence is TGTGCCAGCTCCATGGGACAGGGGAACGAGCAGTACTTC. Its protein product is CASSMGQGNEQYF.

This rearrangement joins TRBV3-1 (or the pseudogene TRBV3-2) to TRBJ1-4, with 7 bases matching TRBD1. J was trimmed by 8 bases and V by 0 bases; bases with no gene match: 6. Per the germline V gene, CDR1 is LGHDT and CDR2 is YNNKEL (reference sequence). CDR3 length: 15 residues. CDR3 DNA sequence: TGTGCCAGCAGCCAAGAAGGGGGCCTCAGGGAAAAACTGTTTTTT. It translates to CASSQEGGLREKLFF.

This rearrangement joins TRBV9 to TRBJ1-6; D is ambiguous. The CDR3 covers 15 residues. Trimming shortened V by 4 bases and J by 10 bases, and 18 bases separated the two germline ends. Germline CDR1 is SGDLS and CDR2 is YYNGEE. In DNA form, the CDR3 reads TGTGCCAGCAGCTCAGGACTCCCTAGAGAGTCACCCCTCCACTTT. This codes for CASSSGLPRESPLHF.

The chain carries TRBV19 and TRBJ1-1; 9 bases match TRBD1. Germline CDR1 reads LNHDA; CDR2 reads SQIVND (reference sequence). Unmatched junction bases numbered 3, after V lost 6 bases and J lost 7 bases. The CDR3 runs to 12 residues. The chain's CDR3 is CASRGTGHEAFF. The CDR3 DNA reads as TGTGCCAGTAGAGGGACAGGGCATGAAGCTTTCTTT. Complete variable domain (other parts from reference TRBV19 and TRBJ1-1): DGGITQSPKYLFRKEGQNVTLSCEQNLNHDAMYWYRQDPGQGLRLIYYSQIVNDFQKGDIAEGYSVSREKKESFPLTVTSAQKNPTAFYLCASRGTGHEAFFGQGTRLTVV.

This clone came up a few times. This sequence joins TRBV5-4 and TRBJ1-2; no reliable D call. Germline CDR1 is SGHNT and CDR2 is YYREEE (reference sequence). The CDR3 covers 12 residues. Between the trimmed V and J ends, which lost 0 bases and 6 bases, there was a span of 6 bases. CDR3 loop: CASSLDADGYTF. In DNA form, the CDR3 reads TGTGCCAGCAGCTTGGATGCGGATGGCTACACCTTC.

This clone was seen a single time. The V gene is TRBV7-9, the J gene TRBJ1-5, with a tentative D call TRBD1 (6 bases). Germline V gene sequence: CDR1 SEHNR, CDR2 FQNEAQ (reference sequence). CDR3 length: 14 residues. V was shortened by 2 bases and J by 8 bases, with 13 bases between the two germline ends. CDR3 sequence: CASSLNGGREPQHF. The CDR3 DNA is TGTGCCAGCAGCTTAAATGGGGGCCGAGAGCCCCAGCATTTT.

This chain uses TRBV28 with TRBJ1-5; 8 bases map to TRBD1. Trimming cost V 3 bases and J 7 bases; bases outside gene matches: 5. CDR1 MDHEN and CDR2 SYDVKM come from the germline V gene. The CDR3 sequence is 14 residues long. CDR3 region: CASSLDREKQPQHF. CDR3 DNA: TGTGCCAGCAGTTTGGACAGGGAAAAGCAGCCCCAGCATTTT.

This clone was seen only once. The V and J genes are TRBV29-1 and TRBJ2-3; 8 nucleotides match TRBD1. The V and J ends lost 4 bases and 5 bases, in that order; junction bases with no gene match: 11. The CDR3 is made up of 15 amino acids. CDR1 is SQVTM and CDR2 is ANQGSEA in the germline V gene. This CDR3 reads CSVGGTGADLDTQYF. The CDR3 DNA follows: TGCAGCGTTGGGGGGACAGGAGCAGATCTAGATACGCAGTATTTT.

On this clone itself: An end of the junction does not agree with germline; a read error may underlie this. The chain carries TRBV30 and TRBJ1-2, with D maybe TRBD1 (6 bases). Germline lookup yields CDR1 GTSNPN and CDR2 SVGIG (reference sequence). This CDR3 is built from 12 residues. CDR3 in amino acids: CAWSVRRGIYAF. CDR3 coding DNA: TGTGCCTGGAGTGTACGTAGGGGGATCTATGCCTTC.